Presented here are 25 T cell receptor beta chains from one specimen sequenced in a study of cytomegalovirus exposure and HLA in healthy donors. In the PCR, 60 Vbeta and 13 Jbeta primers were used. Clones were read by immunoSEQ multiplex PCR, and TCRdb kept only the in-frame ones, dropping some. The table includes about 62,000 clones, over 75% detected once. Sample: PBMCs. These receptors all come from a man aged 18 to 30 in good health and CMV-seronegative.

V is TRBV6-5 and J is TRBJ2-7; TRBD2 aligns across 10 bases. The J segment lost 3 bases and the V segment lost 5 bases, leaving 4 bases of the junction unmatched. Germline V gives CDR1 MNHEY, CDR2 SVGAGI. This CDR3 is built from 14 residues. Written as DNA, the CDR3 is TGTGCCAGCAGTCCTTTAGCGGGGGGCTACGAGCAGTACTTC. It specifies CASSPLAGGYEQYF.

The sample holds one count of this clone. The chain joins TRBV6-5 to TRBJ2-2; 10 nucleotides line up with TRBD2. This CDR3 spans 16 amino acids. Germline-derived CDR1 and CDR2 are MNHEY and SVGAGI. The V segment lost 0 bases and the J segment 6 bases; nucleotides outside the gene matches: 4. Here the CDR3 DNA reads TGTGCCAGCAGTTACTCGAACCTAGCGGGAGCCGGGGAGCTGTTTTTT. Translation gives CASSYSNLAGAGELFF.

This chain connects TRBV6-1 to TRBJ1-5, with D hard to call. V was cut by 7 bases and J by 6 bases, with 16 bases left in between. The CDR3 spans 14 residues. Germline values: CDR1 MNHNS, CDR2 SASEGT. CDR3 protein: CASTSYSLFQPQHF. DNA of the CDR3: TGTGCCAGCACCTCCTATTCGTTATTTCAGCCCCAGCATTTT.

For the CDR3, the DNA is TGTGCCAGCAGTTACTCAGCCCTCTACGAGCAGTACTTC. Translating gives CASSYSALYEQYF. This chain connects TRBV6-5 to TRBJ2-7; no clear D. The CDR3 sequence is 13 residues long. Trimming took 0 bases from V and 3 from J, leaving 6 bases between them. Looked up from germline, CDR1 is MNHEY and CDR2 is SVGAGI.

The J gene is TRBJ1-4, the V gene TRBV7-6; D call uncertain. The V end lost 0 bases, the J end lost 5 bases, and 7 bases lay between the germline ends. The CDR3 totals 14 residues. Germline V gene data show CDR1 as SGHVS and CDR2 as FNYEAQ. The CDR3 sequence is CASSLAPGNEKLFF. CDR3 nucleotide sequence: TGTGCCAGCAGCTTAGCGCCCGGGAATGAAAAACTGTTTTTT.

This chain joins TRBV5-1 and TRBJ2-1, with D perhaps matching TRBD1 (6 bases). CDR1 SGHRS and CDR2 YFSETQ come from the germline V gene. With 0 bases removed from V and 5 bases from J, the gap between germline ends came to 9 bases. This CDR3 spans 14 amino acids. CDR3 bases: TGCGCCAGCAGCTTGGGGACAGCGAACAATGAGCAGTTCTTC. It codes for CASSLGTANNEQFF.

The CDR3, as DNA: TGTGCCAGCTCCCGGGAGTATGGCTACACCTTC. It translates to CASSREYGYTF. The rearrangement links TRBV5-8 to TRBJ1-2; D ambiguous. V lost 7 bases, J lost 5 bases, and 9 bases lay in between. Germline V CDR1 and CDR2: SGHTS, YDEGEE. CDR3 length: 11 amino acids.

J is TRBJ2-5 and V is TRBV11-2; D gene unclear. With 3 bases removed from V and 3 bases from J, the gap between germline ends came to 11 bases. From germline, CDR1 is SGHAT and CDR2 FQNNGV. This CDR3 is built from 14 residues. The CDR3 region is CASSFVGPKETQYF. CDR3 nucleotides: TGTGCCAGCAGCTTTGTGGGCCCGAAAGAGACCCAGTACTTC. The full variable domain, with the rest looked up from reference TRBV11-2 and TRBJ2-5, is EAGVAQSPRYKIIEKRQSVAFWCNPISGHATLYWYQQILGQGPKLLIQFQNNGVVDDSQLPKDRFSAERLKGVDSTLKIQPAKLEDSAVYLCASSFVGPKETQYFGPGTRLLVL.

The chain joins TRBV29-1 to TRBJ2-7; 11 bases agree with TRBD2. This CDR3 spans 15 amino acids. Trimming removed 6 bases from V and 5 bases from J; junction bases left unmatched: 12. Germline loops: CDR1 SQVTM, CDR2 ANQGSEA. The CDR3 is CSVRSGGATIHEQYF. The CDR3 DNA sequence: TGCAGCGTCCGTAGCGGGGGGGCCACGATCCACGAGCAGTACTTC.

The chain links TRBV6-6 to TRBJ1-4; weak D call: TRBD1 (6 bases). Germline CDR1 and CDR2: MNHNY and SVGAGI (reference sequence). The CDR3 contains 12 residues. Trimming took 7 bases from V and 13 from J, leaving 16 bases between them. The CDR3, as DNA: TGTGCCAGCACCTTTTCAGGGGCCGTACTGTTTTTT. Encoded protein: CASTFSGAVLFF.

V usage is TRBV6-5 and J usage is TRBJ1-5; TRBD1 matches 7 bases. The V gene's germline CDR1 is MNHEY and CDR2 SVGAGI. V lost 6 bases to trimming and J lost 0 bases; unmatched junction nucleotides: 5. This CDR3 is 15 amino acids long. The CDR3 nucleotides read TGTGCCAGCAGGGGGACAGCGTATAGCAATCAGCCCCAGCATTTT. This codes for CASRGTAYSNQPQHF.

The rearrangement joins TRBV28 to TRBJ1-5, with 8 bases matching TRBD1. This CDR3 is 15 amino acids long. CDR1 MDHEN and CDR2 SYDVKM come from the germline V gene. The ends lost 6 bases at V and 7 bases at J; junction bases unmatched: 11. Written as DNA, the CDR3 is TGTGCCAGCAGCTCTGGACAGGGAGGCGGCCAGCCCCAGCATTTT. Protein: CASSSGQGGGQPQHF.

The chain employs TRBV6-1 and TRBJ2-5; a possible D gene is TRBD2 (5 bases). Germline V lookup: CDR1 MNHNS, CDR2 SASEGT. Trimming removed 6 bases from V and 4 bases from J, with 15 bases in between. The CDR3 spans 14 residues. CDR3 sequence reads: CASRRASRGETQYF. CDR3 nucleotide sequence: TGTGCCAGCAGACGGGCCTCACGGGGAGAGACCCAGTACTTC.

This chain connects TRBV13 to TRBJ2-7; D is ambiguous. Trimming left V 3 bases short and J 6 bases short, with 12 bases between. The CDR3 extends over 13 amino acids. Germline V gives CDR1 PRHDT, CDR2 FYEKMQ (reference sequence). CDR3 nucleotide sequence: TGTGCCAGCAGCTTCCGCACCGGTGGCGAGCAGTACTTC. This gives the protein CASSFRTGGEQYF.

CDR3 sequence: CAWSATGGALEAFF. CDR3 coding DNA: TGTGCCTGGAGTGCCACAGGGGGAGCCCTGGAAGCTTTCTTT. The rearrangement uses TRBV30 and TRBJ1-1; TRBD1 matches 8 bases. The CDR3 is made up of 14 amino acids. The V gene end was trimmed by 1 base and the J gene end by 8 bases; junction bases not matched to a gene: 9. Germline-derived CDR1 and CDR2 are GTSNPN and SVGIG (reference sequence).

The rearrangement uses TRBV30 and TRBJ1-1; D is possibly TRBD1 (5 bases). The germline V gene has CDR1 GTSNPN and CDR2 SVGIG (reference sequence). The V gene lost 7 bases and the J gene lost 5 bases, with 8 bases spanning the gap. The CDR3 sequence is 10 residues long. The CDR3 region has the DNA TGTGCCTTCGGGGGGACTGAAGCTTTCTTT. This codes for CAFGGTEAFF.

V gene TRBV7-2 combines with J gene TRBJ2-3; the match to TRBD2 covers 8 bases. Trimming cost V 1 base and J 4 bases; bases outside gene matches: 13. The CDR3 consists of 18 residues. Germline values: CDR1 SGHTA, CDR2 FQGNSA. The CDR3 DNA sequence: TGTGCCAGCAGCTTAGGTAGTAGACTAGCGTGGGGTGCAGATACGCAGTATTTT. Its translation: CASSLGSRLAWGADTQYF.

This clone was counted between two and nine times. V gene TRBV27 combines with J gene TRBJ2-5; maybe TRBD2 (5 bases). Germline assignment: CDR1 MNHEY and CDR2 SMNVEV (reference sequence). This CDR3 contains 14 residues. V was clipped by 5 bases and J by 6 bases, with 16 bases between them. The chain's CDR3 is CASSPSGGSKTQYF. In nucleotides, the CDR3 is TGTGCCAGCAGTCCCTCCGGAGGTAGCAAGACCCAGTACTTC.

J is TRBJ2-7 and V is TRBV7-2; D gene uncertain. The V end lost 2 bases, the J end lost 2 bases, and 4 bases lay between the germline ends. The CDR3 consists of 12 residues. CDR1 and CDR2 (germline): SGHTA, FQGNSA. The CDR3 region is CASSLTAYEQYF. The CDR3 DNA is TGTGCCAGCAGCTTAACGGCCTACGAGCAGTACTTC.

V usage is TRBV7-3 and J usage is TRBJ2-1, with 9 positions matching TRBD2. The CDR3 has 14 amino acids. V dropped 5 bases and J dropped 8; count of bases not matched to a gene: 7. Germline V gene data show CDR1 as SGHTA and CDR2 as FQGTGA. The CDR3 DNA reads as TGTGCCAGCAGCCCGGCGGGGGGGCCCCATGAGCAGTTCTTC. Residues: CASSPAGGPHEQFF.

V gene TRBV15 combines with J gene TRBJ1-2, with a weak D call TRBD1 (6 bases). CDR3 length equals 13 residues. CDR1 is LNHNV and CDR2 is YYDKDF in the germline V gene (reference sequence). The CDR3 protein is CATGGRANYGYTF. The CDR3 nucleotides read TGTGCGACCGGGGGCAGAGCTAACTATGGCTACACCTTC.

V usage is TRBV5-8 and J usage is TRBJ2-1, with TRBD2 as a possible D gene (5 bases). Germline CDR1 SGHTS, CDR2 YDEGEE. The CDR3 covers 15 residues. Trimming cost V 3 bases and J 0 bases, with 10 bases left between them. The CDR3 sequence: CASSSGVFSYNEQFF. CDR3 DNA sequence: TGTGCCAGCAGCTCCGGGGTCTTCTCCTACAATGAGCAGTTCTTC.

This chain links TRBV6-1 with TRBJ2-7, with 10 bases that match TRBD1. Germline loops: CDR1 MNHNS, CDR2 SASEGT. The CDR3 covers 16 residues. J was trimmed by 4 bases and V by 4 bases; bases with no gene match: 10. The CDR3: CASSALTGTGDYEQYF. For the CDR3, the DNA is TGTGCCAGCAGTGCCCTCACCGGGACAGGGGATTACGAGCAGTACTTC.

This rearrangement joins TRBV4-1 to TRBJ1-4; D uncertain. This CDR3 has 15 residues. The germline V and J ends were trimmed by 0 bases and 2 bases, with 7 bases remaining between them. Looked up from germline, CDR1 is MGHRA and CDR2 is YSYEKL. CDR3: CASSQDPGTNEKLFF. CDR3 DNA: TGCGCCAGCAGCCAAGATCCCGGGACTAATGAAAAACTGTTTTTT.

The J gene is TRBJ1-6, the V gene TRBV12-5; 7 bases fit TRBD1. CDR1 and CDR2 (germline): LGHNT, FRNRAP. V trimming: 3 bases; J trimming: 10 bases; junction bases outside the gene matches: 6. The CDR3 sequence is 14 residues long. For the CDR3, the DNA is TGTGCTAGTGGTTTACAGGGGCTGGGGTCACCCCTCCACTTT. Translation: CASGLQGLGSPLHF.